What follows are 9 T cell receptor beta chains derived from one specimen sequenced in a study of T cell changes during pregnancy in multiple sclerosis. Sequencing used immunoSEQ multiplex PCR; TCRdb keeps in-frame clones, though not all of them. The repertoire holds around 60,000 clones, with 95% to 97% as singletons. The sample here was CD8+ T cells from peripheral blood mononuclear cells, taken after pregnancy. The receptor source for this set is a female donor with multiple sclerosis, enrolled in a pregnancy study.

The chain is built from TRBV9 and TRBJ2-1, with D uncertain. Looked up from germline, CDR1 is SGDLS and CDR2 is YYNGEE. The CDR3 loop spans 15 amino acids. V was pared by 4 bases and J by 4 bases, with 15 bases between. CDR3 sequence (DNA): TGTGCCAGCAGCCCTGCCGGCGGAACTTACAATGAGCAGTTCTTC. Protein sequence: CASSPAGGTYNEQFF.

The chain joins TRBV7-9 to TRBJ1-2; D remains unclear. Germline loops: CDR1 SEHNR, CDR2 FQNEAQ (reference sequence). V gave up 4 bases and J gave up 2 bases, with 8 bases separating them. The CDR3 spans 13 residues. The CDR3 nucleotides read TGTGCCAGCAGCTCCCCCTCGAACTATGGCTACACCTTC. Translation gives CASSSPSNYGYTF.

V and J are TRBV28 and TRBJ1-1; D ambiguous. This CDR3 has 13 residues. With 6 bases removed from V and 0 bases from J, the gap between germline ends came to 8 bases. Germline CDR1 is MDHEN and CDR2 is SYDVKM. The CDR3 loop is CASSLTVNTEAFF. The CDR3 DNA reads as TGTGCCAGCAGCCTTACAGTGAACACTGAAGCTTTCTTT. The variable domain in full, completed from reference TRBV28 and TRBJ1-1, reads DVKVTQSSRYLVKRTGEKVFLECVQDMDHENMFWYRQDPGLGLRLIYFSYDVKMKEKGDIPEGYSVSREKKERFSLILESASTNQTSMYLCASSLTVNTEAFFGQGTRLTVV.

This rearrangement joins TRBV27 to TRBJ2-7; TRBD1 aligns across 8 bases. The ends lost 5 bases at V and 1 base at J; junction bases unmatched: 7. The CDR3 is 15 residues long. CDR1 is MNHEY, CDR2 SMNVEV, per germline (reference sequence). CDR3 sequence: CASSERGQASYEQYF. The CDR3 DNA sequence: TGTGCCAGCAGTGAAAGGGGACAGGCTTCCTACGAGCAGTACTTC.

The rearrangement links TRBV13 to TRBJ2-1, with D tentatively TRBD2 (6 bases). Trimming stripped 5 bases from V and 4 bases from J, with 24 bases between. The CDR3 totals 18 residues. CDR1 and CDR2 (germline): PRHDT, FYEKMQ (reference sequence). CDR3 residues: CASSIGGRGPESYNEQFF. CDR3 in DNA: TGTGCCAGCAGCATCGGGGGTCGGGGCCCCGAGTCATACAATGAGCAGTTCTTC.

This clone was picked up one time. The rearrangement uses TRBV19 and TRBJ1-5, with 8 nucleotides matching TRBD1. From germline, CDR1 is LNHDA and CDR2 SQIVND (reference sequence). This CDR3 contains 21 residues. The J segment lost 1 base and the V segment lost 0 bases, leaving 17 bases of the junction unmatched. In DNA form, the CDR3 reads TGTGCCAGTAGTATAGAGAGGGAGACAGGGGACCATATACGGAGCAATCAGCCCCAGCATTTT. Amino acids: CASSIERETGDHIRSNQPQHF.

This chain links TRBV4-3 with TRBJ2-7, with a weak D call TRBD1 (5 bases). Germline lookup yields CDR1 LGHNA and CDR2 YSLEER. The CDR3 runs 15 residues. The V and J ends lost 5 bases and 1 base respectively, with 15 bases between them. CDR3 coding DNA: TGCGCCAGCAGCAATCAGTGGGCAGGGTCCTACGAGCAGTACTTC. Its protein is CASSNQWAGSYEQYF.

This clone was detected once. The genes are TRBV28 and TRBJ2-7, with a weak D call TRBD2 (6 bases). Germline V gene sequence: CDR1 MDHEN, CDR2 SYDVKM. V was shortened by 8 bases and J by 0 bases, with 11 bases between the two germline ends. The CDR3 consists of 13 residues. The CDR3 coding sequence is TGTGCCAGCGAGGGAGGCCTCTCCTACGAGCAGTACTTC. As protein: CASEGGLSYEQYF.

This chain joins TRBV14 and TRBJ2-3; unclear D gene. This CDR3 comprises 17 residues. Trimming left V 0 bases short and J 2 bases short, with 15 bases between. Germline CDR1 SGHDN, CDR2 FVKESK. CDR3 amino acids: CASSQDESSPVTDTQYF. The CDR3 nucleotides read TGTGCCAGCAGCCAAGATGAATCGAGTCCCGTCACAGATACGCAGTATTTT.